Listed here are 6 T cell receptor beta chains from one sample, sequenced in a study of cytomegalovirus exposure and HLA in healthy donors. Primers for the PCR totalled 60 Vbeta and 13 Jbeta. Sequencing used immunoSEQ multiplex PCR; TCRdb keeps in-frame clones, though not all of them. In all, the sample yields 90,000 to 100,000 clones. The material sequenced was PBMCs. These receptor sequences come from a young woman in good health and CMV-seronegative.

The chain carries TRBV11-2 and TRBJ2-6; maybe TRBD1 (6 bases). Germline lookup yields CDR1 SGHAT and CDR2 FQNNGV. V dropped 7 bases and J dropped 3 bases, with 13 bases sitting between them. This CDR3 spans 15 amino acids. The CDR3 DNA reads TGTGCCAGCATCGCATGGGGGCATGGGGCCAACGTCCTGACTTTC. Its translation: CASIAWGHGANVLTF.

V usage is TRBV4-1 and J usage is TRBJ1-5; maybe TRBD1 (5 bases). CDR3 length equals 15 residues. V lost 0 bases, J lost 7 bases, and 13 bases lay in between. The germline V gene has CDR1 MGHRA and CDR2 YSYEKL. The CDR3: CASSQDQGWGQPQHF. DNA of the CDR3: TGCGCCAGCAGCCAAGATCAGGGTTGGGGACAGCCCCAGCATTTT.

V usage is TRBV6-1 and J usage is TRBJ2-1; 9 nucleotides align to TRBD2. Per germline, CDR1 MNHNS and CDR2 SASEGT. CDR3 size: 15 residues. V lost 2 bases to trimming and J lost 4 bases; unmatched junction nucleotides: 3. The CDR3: CASSERTSVYNEQFF. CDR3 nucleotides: TGTGCCAGCAGTGAAAGGACTAGCGTGTACAATGAGCAGTTCTTC.

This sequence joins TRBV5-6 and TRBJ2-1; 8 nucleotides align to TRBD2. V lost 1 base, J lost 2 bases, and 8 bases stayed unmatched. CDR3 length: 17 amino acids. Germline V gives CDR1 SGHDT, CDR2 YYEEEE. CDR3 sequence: CASSLIHRGGTYNEQFF. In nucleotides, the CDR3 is TGTGCCAGCAGCTTGATACACCGGGGGGGTACCTACAATGAGCAGTTCTTC.

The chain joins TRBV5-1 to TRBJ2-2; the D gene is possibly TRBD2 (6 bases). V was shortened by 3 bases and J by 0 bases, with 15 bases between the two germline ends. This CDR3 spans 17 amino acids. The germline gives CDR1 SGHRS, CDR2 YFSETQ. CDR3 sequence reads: CASSSNRDFSNTGELFF. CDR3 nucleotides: TGCGCCAGCAGCTCCAACCGGGACTTCTCGAACACCGGGGAGCTGTTTTTT.

The CDR3 sequence is CASSQWTGEKLFF. CDR3 nucleotides: TGCGCCAGCAGCCAATGGACAGGGGAAAAACTGTTTTTT. The rearrangement uses TRBV4-1 and TRBJ1-4, with 8 bases lining up with TRBD1. The V gene's germline CDR1 is MGHRA and CDR2 YSYEKL. This CDR3 contains 13 residues. Trimming removed 2 bases from V and 8 bases from J; junction bases left unmatched: 1.